Presented here are 12 T cell receptor beta chains from one specimen sequenced in a study of T cell changes during pregnancy in multiple sclerosis. Assay: immunoSEQ multiplex PCR; the TCRdb copy retains only in-frame clones and omits some. Counted here are 25,000 to 30,000 clones, about 91% occurring once; the ten biggest clones make up about 0.8%. The sequences come from CD4+ T cells from peripheral blood mononuclear cells, collected in the second trimester of pregnancy. These receptors originate from a female donor with multiple sclerosis, enrolled in a pregnancy study.

The V gene is TRBV27, the J gene TRBJ2-2; TRBD2 aligns across 9 bases. The CDR3 has 15 amino acids. Per the germline V gene, CDR1 is MNHEY and CDR2 is SMNVEV (reference sequence). Trimming at V came to 6 bases and at J to 0 bases, leaving 2 bases not matched to a gene. DNA of the CDR3: TGTGCCAGCAGGGGACTAGCCTCGAACACCGGGGAGCTGTTTTTT. Its protein is CASRGLASNTGELFF.

The gene calls are TRBV6-5 and TRBJ1-2, with 8 positions matching TRBD1. CDR3 size: 15 residues. The germline V gene has CDR1 MNHEY and CDR2 SVGAGI. Unmatched junction bases numbered 14, after V lost 6 bases and J lost 8 bases. CDR3 DNA sequence: TGTGCCAGCAGCCGGGACAGGAGGGGAGTTGTGGGCTACACCTTC. Translating it yields CASSRDRRGVVGYTF.

This rearrangement joins TRBV5-4 to TRBJ2-3; D may be TRBD2 (6 bases). Between the trimmed V and J ends, which lost 4 bases and 0 bases, there was a span of 12 bases. This CDR3 spans 15 amino acids. Germline assignment: CDR1 SGHNT and CDR2 YYREEE (reference sequence). CDR3 bases: TGTGCCAGCAGCGTCCTTAGCGGAAGCACAGATACGCAGTATTTT. Its protein is CASSVLSGSTDTQYF.

This chain links TRBV6-6 with TRBJ1-4; D remains ambiguous. The CDR3 totals 12 residues. V lost 5 bases to trimming and J lost 13 bases, with 14 bases between them. Germline CDR1 MNHNY, CDR2 SVGAGI (reference sequence). The CDR3 loop reads CASSTDSTGLFF. CDR3 coding DNA: TGTGCCAGCAGTACCGACTCAACGGGACTGTTTTTT.

The rearrangement joins TRBV18 to TRBJ1-1; the match to TRBD1 covers 7 bases. The CDR3 runs 13 residues. Trimming cost V 6 bases and J 5 bases; bases outside gene matches: 6. The germline gives CDR1 KGHSH, CDR2 LQKENI. The CDR3 sequence is CASSKDRETEAFF. The DNA for the CDR3 is TGTGCCAGCTCGAAAGACAGGGAGACTGAAGCTTTCTTT.

The J gene is TRBJ2-1, the V gene TRBV28; TRBD1 aligns across 8 bases. Germline lookup yields CDR1 MDHEN and CDR2 SYDVKM. Trimming took 2 bases from V and 4 from J; bases not matched to a gene: 4. The CDR3 is 15 residues long. CDR3 nucleotides: TGTGCCAGCAGTTTAGAGGACAGGGATTACAATGAGCAGTTCTTC. It encodes CASSLEDRDYNEQFF.

This chain joins TRBV5-1 and TRBJ2-7, with D maybe TRBD1 (6 bases). The germline CDR1 and CDR2 sequences are SGHRS and YFSETQ. The CDR3 length is 15 residues. Trimming pared 4 bases from V and 2 bases from J, leaving 16 bases between. CDR3 bases: TGCGCCAGCAGCCGCCTACTGGACAGTACCTACGAGCAGTACTTC. Its translation is CASSRLLDSTYEQYF.

This clone was found once. This chain links TRBV12-5 with TRBJ1-1, with TRBD1 matching over 10 bases. V lost 1 base, J lost 5 bases, and 1 base stayed unmatched. The CDR3 length is 14 residues. CDR1 and CDR2 from the germline V gene are LGHNT and FRNRAP. For the CDR3, the DNA is TGTGCTAGTGGTTTGGGACAGGGGGCAACTGAAGCTTTCTTT. As protein: CASGLGQGATEAFF.

V usage is TRBV7-9 and J usage is TRBJ2-7; 7 bases map to TRBD1. The CDR3 totals 16 residues. J gave up 0 bases and V 4 bases, and 9 bases lay outside the gene matches. Per the germline V gene, CDR1 is SEHNR and CDR2 is FQNEAQ (reference sequence). The CDR3 nucleotides are TGTGCCAGCAGCTCCAGATACAGGGGAAGCTCCTACGAGCAGTACTTC. Translation gives CASSSRYRGSSYEQYF.

The V gene is TRBV30, the J gene TRBJ2-7, with 7 bases fitting TRBD1. J lost 6 bases, V lost 5 bases, and 7 bases had no gene match. CDR3 length: 12 amino acids. Germline CDR1 GTSNPN, CDR2 SVGIG (reference sequence). The CDR3 DNA reads as TGTGCCTGGGGACAGGTTTCCCCCGAGCAGTACTTC. Encoded protein: CAWGQVSPEQYF. Filled out from reference TRBV30 and TRBJ2-7, the complete variable domain reads SQTIHQWPATLVQPVGSPLSLECTVEGTSNPNLYWYRQAAGRGLQLLFYSVGIGQISSEVPQNLSASRPQDRQFILSSKKLLLSDSGFYLCAWGQVSPEQYFGPGTRLTVT.

The rearrangement uses TRBV7-9 and TRBJ2-1; the match to TRBD1 covers 7 bases. Germline trimming cut 1 base from V and 1 base from J; bases unmatched to any gene: 10. CDR1 and CDR2 (germline): SEHNR, FQNEAQ (reference sequence). This CDR3 has 18 amino acids. The CDR3 loop is CASSLEGRGPKSYNEQFF. CDR3 nucleotides: TGTGCCAGCAGCTTAGAGGGAAGGGGGCCCAAATCCTACAATGAGCAGTTCTTC.

V is TRBV4-1 and J is TRBJ2-1; TRBD2 aligns across 13 bases. With 6 bases clipped from V and 5 bases from J, the junction kept 4 bases outside the gene matches. CDR3 length: 15 residues. The germline V gene has CDR1 MGHRA and CDR2 YSYEKL. CDR3 bases: TGCGCCAGCAGGATGGGACTAGCGGGGAACAATGAGCAGTTCTTC. It encodes CASRMGLAGNNEQFF.